The present TCR beta chain was sequenced within a study of blood T cell repertoires in COVID-19. On the study more broadly: The United States, Italy and Spain provided the acute and convalescent COVID-19 samples.

Per the original data handling: Estimation of nucleated cell counts was performed using reference gene primer amplification. This table comes from immunoSEQ multiplex PCR, and its TCRdb copy is limited to in-frame clones, with some not included. For V, J and clone size, that table is used; D and trimming come from the DNA. The profile shows some 220,000 clones, approximately 80% of them singletons. The germline gives CDR1 LGHNA, CDR2 YSLEER. The CDR3 length is 17 residues. The V end was cut by 1 base, the J end by 0 bases, with 13 bases between. The sample comprised peripheral blood. The chain combines TRBV4-3 with TRBJ2-1, with D maybe TRBD1 (5 bases). The origin of this receptor is a man between 50 and 59 years old with active or convalescent COVID-19. The CDR3 DNA reads TGCGCCAGCAGCCAAGTGGGGCACGGAAGCTCCTACAATGAGCAGTTCTTC. Translation: CASSQVGHGSSYNEQFF.